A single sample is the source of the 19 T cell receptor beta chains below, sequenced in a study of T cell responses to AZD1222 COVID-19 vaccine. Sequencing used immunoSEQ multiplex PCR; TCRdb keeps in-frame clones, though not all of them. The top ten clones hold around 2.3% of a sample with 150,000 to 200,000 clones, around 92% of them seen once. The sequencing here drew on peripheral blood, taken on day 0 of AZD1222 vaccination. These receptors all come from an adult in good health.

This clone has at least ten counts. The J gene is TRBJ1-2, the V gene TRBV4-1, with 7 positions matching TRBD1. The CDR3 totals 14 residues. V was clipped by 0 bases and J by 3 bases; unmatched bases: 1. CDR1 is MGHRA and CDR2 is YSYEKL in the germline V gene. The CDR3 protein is CASSQETGDYGYTF. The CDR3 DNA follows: TGCGCCAGCAGCCAAGAAACAGGGGACTATGGCTACACCTTC.

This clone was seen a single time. CDR3 coding DNA: TGTGCCAGCAGCAAGCGGGAGGGGGAAAAACTGTTTTTT. This encodes CASSKREGEKLFF. V usage is TRBV27 and J usage is TRBJ1-4; TRBD1 is a possible D gene (5 bases). Trimming took 6 bases from V and 8 from J, leaving 13 bases between them. The CDR3 is 13 amino acids. Germline loops: CDR1 MNHEY, CDR2 SMNVEV (reference sequence). The whole variable domain, filled in from reference TRBV27 and TRBJ1-4, reads EAQVTQNPRYLITVTGKKLTVTCSQNMNHEYMSWYRQDPGLGLRQIYYSMNVEVTDKGDVPEGYKVSRKEKRNFPLILESPSPNQTSLYFCASSKREGEKLFFGSGTQLSVL.

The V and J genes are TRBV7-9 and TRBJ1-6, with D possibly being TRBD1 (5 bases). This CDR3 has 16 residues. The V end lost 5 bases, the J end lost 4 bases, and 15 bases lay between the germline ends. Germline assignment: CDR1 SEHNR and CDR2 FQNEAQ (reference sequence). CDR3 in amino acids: CASSPWTRGYNSPLHF. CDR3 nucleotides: TGTGCCAGCAGCCCCTGGACAAGGGGATATAATTCACCCCTCCACTTT.

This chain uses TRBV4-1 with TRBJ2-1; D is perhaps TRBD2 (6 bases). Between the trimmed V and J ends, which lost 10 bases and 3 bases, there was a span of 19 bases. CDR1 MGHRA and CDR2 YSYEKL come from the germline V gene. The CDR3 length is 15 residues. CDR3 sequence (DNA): TGCGCCACCAAGCCAACTATAGCGGTCTACAATGAGCAGTTCTTC. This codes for CATKPTIAVYNEQFF.

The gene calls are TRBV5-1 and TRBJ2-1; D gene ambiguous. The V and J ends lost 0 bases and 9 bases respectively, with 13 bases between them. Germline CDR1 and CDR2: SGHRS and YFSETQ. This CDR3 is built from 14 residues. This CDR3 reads CASSLEGRPSEQFF. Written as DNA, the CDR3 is TGCGCCAGCAGCTTGGAAGGCAGGCCAAGTGAGCAGTTCTTC.

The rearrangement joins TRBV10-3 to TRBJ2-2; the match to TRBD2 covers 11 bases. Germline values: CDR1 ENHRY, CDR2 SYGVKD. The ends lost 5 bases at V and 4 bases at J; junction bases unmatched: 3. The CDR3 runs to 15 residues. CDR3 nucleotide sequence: TGTGCCATCAGTTTAGCGGGAGGGCCCACCGGGGAGCTGTTTTTT. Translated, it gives CAISLAGGPTGELFF.

CDR3 coding DNA: TGTGCCAGCAGTTTTGTGGGCGGTAGCGAGCAGTACTTC. It is translated as CASSFVGGSEQYF. The V call is TRBV28, the J call TRBJ2-7; unclear D gene. The CDR3 is made up of 13 amino acids. The ends were cut back, 3 bases at V and 6 bases at J, with 12 bases in the middle. Germline CDR1 MDHEN, CDR2 SYDVKM.

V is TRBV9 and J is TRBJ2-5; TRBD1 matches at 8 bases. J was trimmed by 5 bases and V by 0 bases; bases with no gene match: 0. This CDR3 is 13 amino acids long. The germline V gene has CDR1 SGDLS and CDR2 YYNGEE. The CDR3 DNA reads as TGTGCCAGCAGCGTAGGACAGGGGGAGACCCAGTACTTC. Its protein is CASSVGQGETQYF.

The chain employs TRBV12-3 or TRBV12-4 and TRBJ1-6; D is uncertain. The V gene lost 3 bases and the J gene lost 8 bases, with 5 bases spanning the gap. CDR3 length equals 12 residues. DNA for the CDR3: TGTGCCAGCAGTTTCCTCCATTCACCCCTCCACTTT. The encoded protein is CASSFLHSPLHF.

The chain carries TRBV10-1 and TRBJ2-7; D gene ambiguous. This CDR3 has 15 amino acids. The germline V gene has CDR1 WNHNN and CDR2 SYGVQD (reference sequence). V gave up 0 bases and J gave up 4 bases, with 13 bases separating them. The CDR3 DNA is TGCGCCAGCAGTGAGTCGACCATAGGCGCATACGAGCAGTACTTC. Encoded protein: CASSESTIGAYEQYF.

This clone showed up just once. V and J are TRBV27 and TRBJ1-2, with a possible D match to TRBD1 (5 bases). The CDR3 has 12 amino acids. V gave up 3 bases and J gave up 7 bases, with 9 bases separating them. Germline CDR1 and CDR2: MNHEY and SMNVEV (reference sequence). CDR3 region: CASSFLGGGYTF. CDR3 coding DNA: TGTGCCAGCAGTTTCCTTGGGGGTGGCTACACCTTC.

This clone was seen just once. The CDR3 nucleotides are TGTGCCAGCAGCTTCGGGGCTTACAATGAGCAGTTCTTC. Translated: CASSFGAYNEQFF. The rearrangement uses TRBV5-8 and TRBJ2-1; either TRBD1 or TRBD2 may fit D (5 bases each). The CDR3 runs 13 residues. Between the trimmed V and J ends, which lost 2 bases and 4 bases, there was a span of 7 bases. Germline CDR1 is SGHTS and CDR2 is YDEGEE. Full variable domain (missing parts from reference TRBV5-8 and TRBJ2-1): EAGVTQSPTHLIKTRGQQATLRCSPISGHTSVYWYQQALGLGLQFLLWYDEGEERNRGNFPPRFSGRQFPNYSSELNVNALELEDSALYLCASSFGAYNEQFFGPGTRLTVL.

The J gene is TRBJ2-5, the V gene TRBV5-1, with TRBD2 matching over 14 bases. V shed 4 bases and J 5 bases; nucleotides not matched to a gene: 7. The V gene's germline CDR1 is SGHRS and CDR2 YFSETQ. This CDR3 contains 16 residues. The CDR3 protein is CASSPGLAGVHETQYF. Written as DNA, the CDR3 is TGCGCCAGCAGCCCGGGACTAGCGGGAGTCCATGAGACCCAGTACTTC.

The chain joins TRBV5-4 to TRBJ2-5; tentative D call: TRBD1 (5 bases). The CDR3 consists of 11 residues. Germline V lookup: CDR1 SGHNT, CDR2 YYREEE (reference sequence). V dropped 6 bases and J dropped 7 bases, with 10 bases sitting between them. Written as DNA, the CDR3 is TGTGCCAGCATCTACCAGGGGACCCAGTACTTC. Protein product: CASIYQGTQYF. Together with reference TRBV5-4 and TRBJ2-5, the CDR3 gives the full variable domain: ETGVTQSPTHLIKTRGQQVTLRCSSQSGHNTVSWYQQALGQGPQFIFQYYREEENGRGNFPPRFSGLQFPNYSSELNVNALELDDSALYLCASIYQGTQYFGPGTRLLVL.

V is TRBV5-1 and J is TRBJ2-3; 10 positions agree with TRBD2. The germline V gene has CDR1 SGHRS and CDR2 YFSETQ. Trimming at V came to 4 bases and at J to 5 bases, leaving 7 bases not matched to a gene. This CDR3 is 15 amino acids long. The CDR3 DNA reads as TGCGCCAGCAGCGGGGGACTAGCGAGAGGAGATACGCAGTATTTT. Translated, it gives CASSGGLARGDTQYF. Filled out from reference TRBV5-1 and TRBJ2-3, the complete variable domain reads KAGVTQTPRYLIKTRGQQVTLSCSPISGHRSVSWYQQTPGQGLQFLFEYFSETQRNKGNFPGRFSGRQFSNSRSEMNVSTLELGDSALYLCASSGGLARGDTQYFGPGTRLTVL.

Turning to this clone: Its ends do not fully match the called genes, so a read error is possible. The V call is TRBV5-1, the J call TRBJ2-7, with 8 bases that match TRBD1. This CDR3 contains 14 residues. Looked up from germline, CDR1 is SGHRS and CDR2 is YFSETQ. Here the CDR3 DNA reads TGCGCCAGCAGCTGGGAACCTCCCGCAGGGGGCGCCAACTTC. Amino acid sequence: CASSWEPPAGGANF.

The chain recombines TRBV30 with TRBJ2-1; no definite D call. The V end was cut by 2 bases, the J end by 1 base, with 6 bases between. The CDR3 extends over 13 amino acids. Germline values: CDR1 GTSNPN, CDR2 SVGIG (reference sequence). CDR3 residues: CAWSFASYNEQFF. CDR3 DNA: TGTGCCTGGAGTTTTGCATCCTACAATGAGCAGTTCTTC.

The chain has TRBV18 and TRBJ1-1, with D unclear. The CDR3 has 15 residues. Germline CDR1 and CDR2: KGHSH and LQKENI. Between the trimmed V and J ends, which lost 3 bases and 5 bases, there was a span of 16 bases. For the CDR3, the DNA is TGTGCCAGCTCACCCCTCGTGACGGGTGGGACTGAAGCTTTCTTT. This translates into CASSPLVTGGTEAFF. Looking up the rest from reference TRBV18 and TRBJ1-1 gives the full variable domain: NAGVMQNPRHLVRRRGQEARLRCSPMKGHSHVYWYRQLPEEGLKFMVYLQKENIIDESGMPKERFSAEFPKEGPSILRIQQVVRGDSAAYFCASSPLVTGGTEAFFGQGTRLTVV.

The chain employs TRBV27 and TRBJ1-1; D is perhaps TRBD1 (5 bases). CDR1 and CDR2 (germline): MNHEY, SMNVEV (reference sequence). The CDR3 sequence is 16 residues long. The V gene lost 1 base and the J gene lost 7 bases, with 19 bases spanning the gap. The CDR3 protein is CASSLFGPGGPLEAFF. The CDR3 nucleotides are TGTGCCAGCAGTTTATTTGGCCCCGGGGGTCCTCTTGAAGCTTTCTTT.